This T cell receptor (beta chain) was captured by sequencing in a study of blood T cells in healthy people across ages. General study points: CMV status of donors was not determined, possibly confounding expanded clonotype changes.

With respect to this clonotype: The antigen is not known.

A J-beta primer mix and a sample-barcoded 5' primer were used in a second PCR of roughly 6 to 12 cycles. One entry per CDR3 protein results from TCRdb running MiXCR on the 5' RACE reads. The data contain 1,100,000 or so distinct CDR3 sequences, 40% to 55% of them singletons. This receptor was taken from a woman in her sixties in good health. Specimen: blood.

DNA of the CDR3: TGTGCCAGCAGCTTAGACGTAATCAATGAGCAGTACTTC. Amino acid sequence: CASSLDVINEQYF. The chain combines TRBV7-2 with TRBJ2-5; D remains ambiguous. The CDR3 is 13 residues long. Germline lookup yields CDR1 SGHTA and CDR2 FQGNSA. V was cut by 1 base and J by 11 bases, with 14 bases left in between. Full variable domain (rest looked up from reference TRBV7-2 and TRBJ2-5): GAGVSQSPSNKVTEKGKDVELRCDPISGHTALYWYRQSLGQGLEFLIYFQGNSAPDKSGLPSDRFSAERTGGSVSTLTIQRTQQEDSAVYLCASSLDVINEQYFGPGTRLLVL.